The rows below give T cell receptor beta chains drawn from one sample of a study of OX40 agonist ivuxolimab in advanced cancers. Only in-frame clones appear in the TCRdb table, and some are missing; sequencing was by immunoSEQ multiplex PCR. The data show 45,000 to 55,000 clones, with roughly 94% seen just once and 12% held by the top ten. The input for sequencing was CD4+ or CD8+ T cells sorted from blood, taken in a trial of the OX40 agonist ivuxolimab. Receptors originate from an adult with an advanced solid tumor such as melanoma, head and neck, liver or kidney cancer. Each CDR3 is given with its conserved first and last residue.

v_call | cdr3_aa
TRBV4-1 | CASSQVPGQTNYGYTF
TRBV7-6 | CASSPRGASYEQYF
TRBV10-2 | CASSESRGALGYTF
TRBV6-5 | CASSYSQRDEQFF
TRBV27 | CASSPSGTGATEAFF
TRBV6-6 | CASSYSGWGTQYF
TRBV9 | CASSVGLAGYDNEQFF
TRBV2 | CASSESTGHEQFF
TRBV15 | CATSRGVQGKDGNTIYF
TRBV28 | CASRDGGADTQYF
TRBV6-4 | CASSDSRRGAIGELFF
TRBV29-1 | CSGVGGAYTEAFF
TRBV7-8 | CASSLGPGNEKLFF
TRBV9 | CASSVEGREGYEQYF
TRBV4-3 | CASSLRAFPGEAFF
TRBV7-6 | CASSLEGNRDEKLFF
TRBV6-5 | CASSSEGDGGQPQHF
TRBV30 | CAWSGLSGSPGTYEQYF
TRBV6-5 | CASSQRTGGTGELFF
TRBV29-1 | CSVEGLHGLANTGELFF
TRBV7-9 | CASSPYRSGSYEQYF
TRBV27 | CASSQQGQPQHF
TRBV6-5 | CASSSHLYTDTQYF
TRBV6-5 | CASRGRSGVDTQYF
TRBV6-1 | CASTLGRSQETQYF
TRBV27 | CASSLRSDRGYIQYF
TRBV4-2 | CASSQGLQVPFYEQYF
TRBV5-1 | CASSPSPGQGATGELFF
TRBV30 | CAWSSQNIQYF
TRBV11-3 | CASSLDSGSIYEQYF
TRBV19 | CASRFTGTYEQYF
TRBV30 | CAWITPGAWVNTEAFF
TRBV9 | CASSGDRSEQYF
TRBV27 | CASSITSGGNQPQHF
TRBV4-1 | CASSHNTGSAYEQYF
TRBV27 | CATRDRGYTGELFF
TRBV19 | CASSITGSGTQYF
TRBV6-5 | CASSYSEFGNTIYF
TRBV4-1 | CASSQDSKANTEAFF
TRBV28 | CASSLLDGARYEETQYF
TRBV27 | CASSSGETQYF
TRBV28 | CASSWGGRSVETQYF
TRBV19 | CASRDRGANQPQHF
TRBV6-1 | CASSDFHPGLAGQNEQYF
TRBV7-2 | CASSLISLNEQYF
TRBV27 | CASSSSWDTQYF
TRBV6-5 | CASRTLYEQYF
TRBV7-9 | CASSILGLAGVRNEQFF
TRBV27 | CASSFAGYTYEQYF
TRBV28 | CASLGQGSREQYF
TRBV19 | CASSETETKPQHF
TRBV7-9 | CATRFPGNTEAFF
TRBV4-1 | CASSQDRLDGPYEQYF
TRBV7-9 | CASSVGQGTDEQYF